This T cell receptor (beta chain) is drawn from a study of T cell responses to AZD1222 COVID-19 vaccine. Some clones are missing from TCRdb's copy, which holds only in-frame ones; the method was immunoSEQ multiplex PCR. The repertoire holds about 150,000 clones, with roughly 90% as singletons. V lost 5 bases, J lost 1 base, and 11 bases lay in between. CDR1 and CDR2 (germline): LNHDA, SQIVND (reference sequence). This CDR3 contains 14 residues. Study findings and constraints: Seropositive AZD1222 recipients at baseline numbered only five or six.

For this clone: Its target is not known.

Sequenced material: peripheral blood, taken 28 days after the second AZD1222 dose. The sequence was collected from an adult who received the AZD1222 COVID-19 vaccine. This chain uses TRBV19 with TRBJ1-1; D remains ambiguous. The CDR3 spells CASSVSRRNTEAFF. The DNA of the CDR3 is TGTGCCAGTAGTGTCAGTCGGCGGAACACTGAAGCTTTCTTT.